The 18 T cell receptor beta chains below were found in one sample sequenced in a study of cytomegalovirus exposure and HLA in healthy donors. Clones were read by immunoSEQ multiplex PCR, and TCRdb kept only the in-frame ones, dropping some. The profile shows 250,000 or so clones, more than 75% of them singletons. Sequencing was done on a sample of PBMCs. The receptors come from a man in his late teens or twenties in good health and CMV-seropositive.

The chain combines TRBV7-2 with TRBJ2-7, with 7 bases matching TRBD2. V was pared by 0 bases and J by 2 bases, with 4 bases of the junction left unmatched. CDR1 and CDR2 from the germline V gene are SGHTA and FQGNSA. The CDR3 has 15 residues. In DNA, the CDR3 is TGTGCCAGCAGCTTAGCGCTCGGGACTACCTACGAGCAGTACTTC. Translating gives CASSLALGTTYEQYF.

The chain is built from TRBV5-4 and TRBJ1-5, with D perhaps TRBD1 (6 bases). The CDR3 runs to 12 residues. V was trimmed by 4 bases and J by 7 bases, leaving 9 bases between them. Germline V lookup: CDR1 SGHNT, CDR2 YYREEE (reference sequence). The CDR3 region has the DNA TGTGCCAGCAGCGAAGGGGGACAGCCCCAGCATTTT. Encoded protein: CASSEGGQPQHF. The variable domain in full, completed from reference TRBV5-4 and TRBJ1-5, reads ETGVTQSPTHLIKTRGQQVTLRCSSQSGHNTVSWYQQALGQGPQFIFQYYREEENGRGNFPPRFSGLQFPNYSSELNVNALELDDSALYLCASSEGGQPQHFGDGTRLSIL.

The rearrangement links TRBV5-6 to TRBJ2-1; 11 bases agree with TRBD2. The CDR3 covers 14 residues. V trimming: 4 bases; J trimming: 6 bases; junction bases outside the gene matches: 3. The germline gives CDR1 SGHDT, CDR2 YYEEEE. The CDR3 loop reads CASSDSGRVNEQFF. In DNA, the CDR3 is TGTGCCAGCAGCGATAGCGGGAGGGTCAATGAGCAGTTCTTC.

Here the CDR3 reads CASSLDGEETQYF. As DNA, the CDR3 is TGCGCCAGCAGCCTCGATGGAGAAGAGACCCAGTACTTC. The chain uses TRBV4-1 and TRBJ2-5; D gene uncertain. V was shortened by 4 bases and J by 3 bases, with 9 bases between the two germline ends. Germline loops: CDR1 MGHRA, CDR2 YSYEKL. The CDR3 contains 13 residues.

This rearrangement joins TRBV11-1 to TRBJ1-2; D remains ambiguous. This CDR3 is 15 amino acids long. Trimming shortened V by 5 bases and J by 0 bases, and 13 bases separated the two germline ends. Germline lookup yields CDR1 SGHAT and CDR2 FQDESV (reference sequence). CDR3 sequence reads: CASSRGGEANYGYTF. CDR3 in DNA: TGTGCCAGCAGCCGAGGAGGAGAAGCTAACTATGGCTACACCTTC. Full variable domain (outside the CDR3, taken from reference TRBV11-1 and TRBJ1-2): EAEVAQSPRYKITEKSQAVAFWCDPISGHATLYWYRQILGQGPELLVQFQDESVVDDSQLPKDRFSAERLKGVDSTLKIQPAELGDSAMYLCASSRGGEANYGYTFGSGTRLTVV.

V usage is TRBV6-1 and J usage is TRBJ1-2; D not resolved. This CDR3 region has 17 residues. From germline, CDR1 is MNHNS and CDR2 SASEGT. Trimming pared 0 bases from V and 4 bases from J, leaving 18 bases between. Here the CDR3 DNA reads TGTGCCAGCAGTGAAGCGCAGGCAGGCCGTTTAGGCTATGGCTACACCTTC. Its translation: CASSEAQAGRLGYGYTF.

This chain joins TRBV4-1 and TRBJ2-1; D perhaps matches TRBD1 (5 bases). The CDR3 totals 17 residues. Per germline, CDR1 MGHRA and CDR2 YSYEKL. The germline V and J ends were trimmed by 3 bases and 7 bases, with 22 bases remaining between them. The CDR3 region is CASSHPPRVMGPNEQFF. DNA for the CDR3: TGCGCCAGCAGCCACCCCCCCAGGGTTATGGGCCCAAATGAGCAGTTCTTC.

This clone came up a few times. V is TRBV7-9 and J is TRBJ2-5; D not certain. Trimming stripped 4 bases from V and 5 bases from J, with 14 bases between. The CDR3 spans 14 residues. Germline V gives CDR1 SEHNR, CDR2 FQNEAQ (reference sequence). CDR3 protein: CASSSPSRSETQYF. The DNA of the CDR3 is TGTGCCAGCAGCTCCCCGAGTAGGAGCGAGACCCAGTACTTC.

This chain's CDR3 is CSVEGLAKVLTDTQYF. The CDR3 nucleotides are TGCAGCGTTGAAGGACTAGCAAAAGTACTCACAGATACGCAGTATTTT. The chain carries TRBV29-1 and TRBJ2-3, with 7 bases fitting TRBD2. The germline V gene has CDR1 SQVTM and CDR2 ANQGSEA. The CDR3 totals 16 residues. Trimming at V came to 1 base and at J to 2 bases, leaving 9 bases not matched to a gene.

V gene TRBV5-4 combines with J gene TRBJ2-1; D is possibly TRBD1 (6 bases). The CDR3 consists of 13 residues. With 0 bases removed from V and 10 bases from J, the gap between germline ends came to 11 bases. From germline, CDR1 is SGHNT and CDR2 YYREEE (reference sequence). The CDR3: CASSLEPGVEQFF. CDR3 coding DNA: TGTGCCAGCAGCTTGGAGCCAGGGGTGGAGCAGTTCTTC.

The CDR3 sequence: CATSRVGSYNQPQHF. Here the CDR3 DNA reads TGTGCCACCAGCAGAGTGGGCAGCTATAATCAGCCCCAGCATTTT. The chain recombines TRBV15 with TRBJ1-5; D is unresolved. CDR3 length: 15 residues. The V end was cut by 1 base, the J end by 4 bases, with 11 bases between. Germline loops: CDR1 LNHNV, CDR2 YYDKDF (reference sequence).

The chain carries TRBV4-1 and TRBJ1-2; no clear D gene. V was shortened by 0 bases and J by 5 bases, with 16 bases between the two germline ends. The germline V gene has CDR1 MGHRA and CDR2 YSYEKL. The CDR3 loop spans 16 amino acids. The CDR3 sequence is CASSQDLVIQRYGYTF. The DNA for the CDR3 is TGCGCCAGCAGCCAAGATCTGGTTATACAGAGGTATGGCTACACCTTC.

This chain joins TRBV2 and TRBJ1-1, with TRBD1 as a possible D gene (5 bases). The CDR3 has 14 residues. Deletions cut 3 bases from V and 3 bases from J, with 11 bases between. Germline CDR1 is SNHLY and CDR2 is FYNNEI. The CDR3 here is CASSDQGGDTEAFF. The DNA of the CDR3 is TGTGCCAGCAGTGACCAGGGTGGGGACACTGAAGCTTTCTTT.

This chain uses TRBV6-5 with TRBJ1-2; the match to TRBD1 covers 10 bases. Germline V gene data show CDR1 as MNHEY and CDR2 as SVGAGI. This CDR3 is 16 amino acids long. Trimming removed 2 bases from V and 8 bases from J; junction bases left unmatched: 11. The CDR3 nucleotides are TGTGCCAGCAGTTACAGGACAGGGGGTCCCTATGGCGGCTACACCTTC. It encodes CASSYRTGGPYGGYTF.

The chain links TRBV7-2 to TRBJ2-7; 12 bases align to TRBD2. Trimming at V came to 4 bases and at J to 2 bases, leaving 6 bases not matched to a gene. The germline V gene has CDR1 SGHTA and CDR2 FQGNSA. There are 16 residues in the CDR3. For the CDR3, the DNA is TGTGCCAGCAGCTCACTCACTAGCGGGGGGCCCTACGAGCAGTACTTC. Translation gives CASSSLTSGGPYEQYF.

The J gene is TRBJ1-5, the V gene TRBV7-9, with 8 bases fitting TRBD1. This CDR3 spans 15 amino acids. V lost 5 bases, J lost 6 bases, and 9 bases stayed unmatched. Germline V gene data show CDR1 as SEHNR and CDR2 as FQNEAQ (reference sequence). DNA for the CDR3: TGTGCCAGCAGCCCCGGACAGGGTCGGGGTCAGCCCCAGCATTTT. Protein product: CASSPGQGRGQPQHF.

The table lists this clone with a few counts. The V gene is TRBV6-5, the J gene TRBJ2-7, with 8 bases identical to TRBD1. CDR1 is MNHEY and CDR2 is SVGAGI in the germline V gene. The length of the CDR3 is 15 residues. After removal of 5 bases from V and 4 bases from J, the junction contained 10 bases not matched to a gene. DNA of the CDR3: TGTGCCAGCAGTCCCGTGCGGACAGGGATTTACGAGCAGTACTTC. It is translated as CASSPVRTGIYEQYF.

The rearrangement links TRBV9 to TRBJ2-4; 11 nucleotides align to TRBD2. The CDR3 sequence is 16 residues long. V shed 1 base, J shed 6 bases, and the junction held 6 bases outside the gene matches. Germline V gene data show CDR1 as SGDLS and CDR2 as YYNGEE. As DNA, the CDR3 is TGTGCCAGCAGCGTATTAGCGGGAGGGCCCGGAAACATTCAGTACTTC. This gives the protein CASSVLAGGPGNIQYF. The full variable domain, with the rest looked up from reference TRBV9 and TRBJ2-4, is DSGVTQTPKHLITATGQRVTLRCSPRSGDLSVYWYQQSLDQGLQFLIQYYNGEERAKGNILERFSAQQFPDLHSELNLSSLELGDSALYFCASSVLAGGPGNIQYFGAGTRLSVL.